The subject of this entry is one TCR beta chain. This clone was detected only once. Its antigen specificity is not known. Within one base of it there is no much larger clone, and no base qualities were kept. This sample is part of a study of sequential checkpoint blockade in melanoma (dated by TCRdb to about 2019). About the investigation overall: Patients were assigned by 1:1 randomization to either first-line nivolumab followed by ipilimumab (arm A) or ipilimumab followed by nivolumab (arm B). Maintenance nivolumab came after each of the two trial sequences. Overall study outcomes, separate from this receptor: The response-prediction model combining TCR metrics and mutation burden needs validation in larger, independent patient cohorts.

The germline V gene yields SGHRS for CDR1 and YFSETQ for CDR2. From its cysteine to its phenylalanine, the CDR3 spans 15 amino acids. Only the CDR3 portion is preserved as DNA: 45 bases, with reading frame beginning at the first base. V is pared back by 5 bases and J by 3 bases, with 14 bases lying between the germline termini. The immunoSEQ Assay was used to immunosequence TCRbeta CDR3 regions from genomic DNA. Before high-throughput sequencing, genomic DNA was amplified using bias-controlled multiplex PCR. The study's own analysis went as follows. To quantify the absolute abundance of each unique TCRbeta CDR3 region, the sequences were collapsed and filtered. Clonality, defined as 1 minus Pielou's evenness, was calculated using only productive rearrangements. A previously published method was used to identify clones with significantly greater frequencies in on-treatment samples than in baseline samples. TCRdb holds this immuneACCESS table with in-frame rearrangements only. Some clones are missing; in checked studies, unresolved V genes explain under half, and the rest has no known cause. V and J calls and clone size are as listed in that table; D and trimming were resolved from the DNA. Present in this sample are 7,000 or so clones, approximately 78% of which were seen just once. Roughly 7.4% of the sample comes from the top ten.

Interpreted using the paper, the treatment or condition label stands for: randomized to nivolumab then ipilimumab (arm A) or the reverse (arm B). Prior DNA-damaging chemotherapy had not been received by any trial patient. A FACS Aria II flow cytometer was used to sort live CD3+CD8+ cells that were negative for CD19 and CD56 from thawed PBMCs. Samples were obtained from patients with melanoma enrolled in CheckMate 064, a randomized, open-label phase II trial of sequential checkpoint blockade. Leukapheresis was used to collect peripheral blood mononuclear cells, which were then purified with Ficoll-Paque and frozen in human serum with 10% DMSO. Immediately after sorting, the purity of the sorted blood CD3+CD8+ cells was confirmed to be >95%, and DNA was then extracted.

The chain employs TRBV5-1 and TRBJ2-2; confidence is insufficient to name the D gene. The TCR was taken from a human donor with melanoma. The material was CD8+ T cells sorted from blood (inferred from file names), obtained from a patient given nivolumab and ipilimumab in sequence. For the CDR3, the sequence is CASRGQHLDTGELFF. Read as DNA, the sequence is TGCGCCAGCAGGGGCCAACACTTGGACACCGGGGAGCTGTTTTTT.